Below, 9 T cell receptor beta chains from the same sample are listed, as sequenced in a study of T cells in Graves' hyperthyroidism and ophthalmopathy. Regions amplified from RNA transcripts were the TCR beta CDR3 regions. The TCR CDR3 was amplified in a first-round RT-PCR using the HTBI primer set. Via MiXCR, TCRdb re-called the multiplex PCR reads, giving one row per CDR3 protein. The sample lists 300,000 to 450,000 distinct CDR3 sequences, about 18% occurring once. Material: blood. The receptors stem from a woman aged 25 to 39 with Graves' hyperthyroidism that later progressed to Graves' ophthalmopathy.

In its sample, this clonotype was seen many times. The chain combines TRBV6-1 with TRBJ1-5, with D perhaps matching TRBD1 (5 bases). The germline CDR1 and CDR2 sequences are MNHNS and SASEGT. This CDR3 region has 13 residues. V lost 11 bases to trimming and J lost 6 bases, with 17 bases between them. The CDR3 here is CAHSGGPGQPQHF. The CDR3 coding sequence is TGTGCCCACAGCGGGGGACCAGGTCAGCCCCAGCATTTT.

This clonotype was counted many times. This chain links TRBV11-3 with TRBJ2-1; 9 bases are shared with TRBD2. This CDR3 contains 15 residues. CDR1 SGHNT and CDR2 YENEEA come from the germline V gene. The V gene end was trimmed by 4 bases and the J gene end by 3 bases; junction bases not matched to a gene: 4. CDR3 in DNA: TGTGCCAGCAGCTGGCGGGGGGGGAACTACAATGAGCAGTTCTTC. It yields the protein CASSWRGGNYNEQFF.

This clonotype has just a few counts. This chain uses TRBV29-1 with TRBJ2-1; D ambiguous. V shed 5 bases and J shed 7 bases, with 15 bases lying between them. This CDR3 region has 13 residues. Germline CDR1 is SQVTM and CDR2 is ANQGSEA. The CDR3 DNA reads TGCAGCGTTTCGGGTCTCCCGGCGAATGAGCAGTTCTTC. It specifies CSVSGLPANEQFF.

At least ten counts were recorded for this clonotype. The rearrangement joins TRBV5-4 to TRBJ2-3, with TRBD2 as a possible D gene (5 bases). Germline assignment: CDR1 SGHNT and CDR2 YYREEE (reference sequence). The V and J ends lost 5 bases and 2 bases respectively, with 15 bases between them. The CDR3 contains 15 residues. For the CDR3, the DNA is TGTGCCAGCAGACTAGACTTCCTTAACACAGATACGCAGTATTTT. It is translated as CASRLDFLNTDTQYF.

As for this clonotype: A much larger clone sits a single nucleotide away, making a read error possible. In DNA, the CDR3 is TGTGTCAGCAGCGCCGAACAGGTGGACTCCTACGAGCAGTACTTC. Encoded protein: CVSSAEQVDSYEQYF. This chain joins TRBV14 and TRBJ2-7; maybe TRBD1 (5 bases). This CDR3 has 15 amino acids. CDR1 is SGHDN, CDR2 FVKESK, per germline.

This clonotype was detected many times. V and J are TRBV6-2 or TRBV6-3 and TRBJ1-2; 8 nucleotides align to TRBD1. Germline V lookup: CDR1 MNHEY, CDR2 SVGEGT. The V and J ends lost 2 bases and 4 bases, in that order; junction bases with no gene match: 3. The CDR3 is 14 amino acids. CDR3 DNA: TGTGCCAGCAGTTACCCAGGGGGCGTCTATGGCTACACCTTC. Translating gives CASSYPGGVYGYTF.

This clonotype turned up a few times. The chain is built from TRBV19 and TRBJ2-3; D assignment may be TRBD1 or TRBD2 (5 bases each). Germline V CDR1 and CDR2: LNHDA, SQIVND (reference sequence). V was trimmed by 7 bases and J by 2 bases, leaving 7 bases between them. The CDR3 sequence is 12 residues long. As DNA, the CDR3 is TGTGCCAGTATGGGACCCACAGATACGCAGTATTTT. As protein: CASMGPTDTQYF.

This clonotype was found many times. This rearrangement joins TRBV2 to TRBJ1-2, with 9 bases lining up with TRBD1. With 6 bases clipped from V and 5 bases from J, the junction kept 10 bases outside the gene matches. The CDR3 runs 15 residues. The V gene's germline CDR1 is SNHLY and CDR2 FYNNEI. The CDR3 is CASSAGTGRNYGYTF. The CDR3 DNA sequence: TGTGCCAGCAGCGCCGGGACAGGGCGGAATTATGGCTACACCTTC.

V gene TRBV12-3 or TRBV12-4 combines with J gene TRBJ2-5, with TRBD2 identical over 7 bases. This CDR3 spans 14 amino acids. V was pared by 6 bases and J by 5 bases, with 9 bases of the junction left unmatched. CDR3 sequence reads: CASSPLWEGETQYF. The CDR3 DNA reads TGTGCCAGCAGCCCTCTGTGGGAGGGCGAGACCCAGTACTTC.